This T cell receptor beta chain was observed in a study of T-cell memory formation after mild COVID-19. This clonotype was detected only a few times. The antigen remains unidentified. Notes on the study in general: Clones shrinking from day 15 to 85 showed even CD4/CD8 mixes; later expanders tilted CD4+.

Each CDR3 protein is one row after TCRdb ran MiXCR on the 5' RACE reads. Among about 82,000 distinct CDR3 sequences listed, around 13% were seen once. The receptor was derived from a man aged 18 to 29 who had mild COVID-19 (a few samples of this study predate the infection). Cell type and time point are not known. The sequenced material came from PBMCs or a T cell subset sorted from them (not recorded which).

CDR3 loop: CASSVDRMGTQYF. CDR3 sequence (DNA): TGCGCCAGCAGCGTAGATAGGATGGGTACGCAGTATTTT. The chain has TRBV4-3 and TRBJ2-3; no definite D call. V lost 5 bases and J lost 8, with 14 bases in between. CDR1 LGHNA and CDR2 YSLEER come from the germline V gene. The CDR3 covers 13 residues.